What follows are 10 T cell receptor beta chains derived from one specimen sequenced in a study of PD-L1 blockade in urothelial cancer. The protocol was immunoSEQ multiplex PCR, while the TCRdb copy is restricted to in-frame clones and leaves out a portion. Among approximately 45,000 clones listed, roughly four fifths were seen once. This sample's time point: pretreatment peripheral blood. Sequencing was performed on PBMCs, taken around atezolizumab (anti-PD-L1) treatment. These receptors were obtained from a man aged 45-65 years with urothelial cancer.

J is TRBJ2-1 and V is TRBV27; tentatively, D is TRBD1 (6 bases). This CDR3 contains 14 residues. Germline V gives CDR1 MNHEY, CDR2 SMNVEV (reference sequence). Trimming took off 5 bases at V and 9 bases at J, with 17 bases between the two ends. This CDR3 reads CASSLLTGRGEQFF. The DNA of the CDR3 is TGTGCCAGCAGTCTTTTGACAGGCAGAGGTGAGCAGTTCTTC.

In this sample, this clone turned up a few times. This chain uses TRBV10-2 with TRBJ2-1; a possible D gene is TRBD2 (7 bases). This CDR3 spans 15 amino acids. Per germline, CDR1 WSHSY and CDR2 SAAADI. Trimming removed 4 bases from V and 6 bases from J, with 16 bases in between. The CDR3 nucleotides are TGCGCCAGCAGTGTCGAGGGGGGGCGTATCAATGAGCAGTTCTTC. Its protein is CASSVEGGRINEQFF.

The rearrangement links TRBV6-5 to TRBJ2-2; TRBD1 matches at 10 bases. The germline V gene encodes CDR1 MNHEY and CDR2 SVGAGI. The CDR3 has 15 residues. Trimming took 6 bases from V and 5 from J; bases not matched to a gene: 6. CDR3 protein: CASRAGTGATGELFF. CDR3 DNA sequence: TGTGCCAGCAGGGCTGGGACAGGGGCTACCGGGGAGCTGTTTTTT.

This sequence joins TRBV6-5 and TRBJ2-2; tentatively, D is TRBD1 (6 bases). V was clipped by 5 bases and J by 1 base, with 8 bases between them. Germline V gene data show CDR1 as MNHEY and CDR2 as SVGAGI. The CDR3 loop spans 14 amino acids. The CDR3 nucleotides read TGTGCCAGCAGTGAGGACAGGAACACCGGGGAGCTGTTTTTT. Its translation: CASSEDRNTGELFF.

This clone was detected only once. The chain carries TRBV6-1 and TRBJ1-2, with 7 positions matching TRBD1. In germline, CDR1 is MNHNS, CDR2 SASEGT. With 5 bases clipped from V and 8 bases from J, the junction kept 14 bases outside the gene matches. The CDR3 extends over 15 amino acids. The DNA for the CDR3 is TGTGCCAGCAGTATCCTGCCCCAGACAGGGATCGGCTACACCTTC. This encodes CASSILPQTGIGYTF.

The rearrangement links TRBV14 to TRBJ1-1, with 8 bases fitting TRBD1. Trimming took 3 bases from V and 5 from J; bases not matched to a gene: 8. The germline CDR1 and CDR2 sequences are SGHDN and FVKESK. The CDR3 has 15 amino acids. CDR3 in DNA: TGTGCCAGCAGCCACATGCTGGACAGGGTTACTGAAGCTTTCTTT. Protein: CASSHMLDRVTEAFF. The full variable domain, in which reference TRBV14 and TRBJ1-1 provide the parts outside the CDR3, is EAGVTQFPSHSVIEKGQTVTLRCDPISGHDNLYWYRRVMGKEIKFLLHFVKESKQDESGMPNNRFLAERTGGTYSTLKVQPAELEDSGVYFCASSHMLDRVTEAFFGQGTRLTVV.

The chain carries TRBV19 and TRBJ2-3; TRBD2 might be the D (7 bases). Germline-derived CDR1 and CDR2 are LNHDA and SQIVND (reference sequence). V was cut by 7 bases and J by 7 bases, with 18 bases left in between. The CDR3 loop spans 14 amino acids. The CDR3, as DNA: TGTGCCAGTACCCGAACGGCGGGGGCACATACGCAGTATTTT. This codes for CASTRTAGAHTQYF.

The rearrangement joins TRBV5-1 to TRBJ1-1; D is unresolved. V lost 0 bases, J lost 4 bases, and 13 bases lay in between. The CDR3 spans 15 residues. CDR1 is SGHRS and CDR2 is YFSETQ in the germline V gene. The CDR3 sequence: CASSLGAGRATEAFF. For the CDR3, the DNA is TGCGCCAGCAGCTTGGGGGCAGGAAGAGCCACTGAAGCTTTCTTT.

The chain links TRBV7-2 to TRBJ1-2; D not certain. The ends were cut back, 1 base at V and 3 bases at J, with 12 bases in the middle. Germline CDR1 reads SGHTA; CDR2 reads FQGNSA. The CDR3 is 15 amino acids. CDR3 DNA: TGTGCCAGCAGCTTAGGGCCCCTCAATGACTATGGCTACACCTTC. This gives the protein CASSLGPLNDYGYTF.

A single count supports this clone. This sample also contains other DNA sequences that code for the same CDR3. The DNA of the CDR3 is TGTGCCAGCTCACGAGGACAGGACTACGAGCAGTACGTC. This translates into CASSRGQDYEQYV. J is TRBJ2-7 and V is TRBV18, with TRBD1 matching over 7 bases. V lost 4 bases, J lost 3 bases, and 3 bases stayed unmatched. Germline V gene lookup returns CDR1 KGHSH and CDR2 LQKENI. The CDR3 length is 13 residues.